Presented here are 31 T cell receptor beta chains from one specimen sequenced in a study of T cell repertoires in cytomegalovirus infection. These TCRs' antigens remain unknown. TCRdb fed the reads into MiXCR, producing one record per CDR3 protein. The table lists roughly 990,000 distinct CDR3 sequences, 25% to 40% of them singletons, with roughly 13% in the top ten. The sample in question was cultured CD8+ T cells from PBMCs, obtained from culture after CMV antigen stimulation. Every receptor here comes from a human donor in good health (CMV status not recorded). Some clones in this sample may be carry-over from other donors' samples.

V usage is TRBV7-6 and J usage is TRBJ2-5, with D tentatively TRBD2 (6 bases). The CDR3 length is 13 residues. Trimming took 3 bases from V and 10 from J, leaving 15 bases between them. CDR1 and CDR2 from the germline V gene are SGHVS and FNYEAQ. This CDR3 reads CASSFGGEGNQYF. The CDR3 DNA reads TGTGCCAGCAGCTTTGGAGGGGAAGGTAACCAGTACTTC.

This clonotype occurred a few times. This chain uses TRBV27 with TRBJ1-2; D may be TRBD1 (5 bases). Germline values: CDR1 MNHEY, CDR2 SMNVEV (reference sequence). Trimming removed 5 bases at V and 8 bases at J, with 21 bases between. The CDR3 runs 15 residues. The CDR3 nucleotides are TGTGCCAGCAGTGTCTATCCGGGAGGGGCAGTAGGCTACACCTTC. Its protein is CASSVYPGGAVGYTF.

The rearrangement links TRBV5-5 to TRBJ2-3, with D unclear. The V end was cut by 4 bases, the J end by 2 bases, with 17 bases between. The CDR3 extends over 16 amino acids. Germline V CDR1 and CDR2: SGHKS, YYEKEE (reference sequence). CDR3: CASSRIPEPVTDTQYF. In DNA form, the CDR3 reads TGTGCCAGCAGCCGTATACCGGAGCCGGTCACAGATACGCAGTATTTT.

The V call is TRBV7-2, the J call TRBJ1-4; D possibly corresponds to TRBD1 (5 bases). The CDR3 has 16 residues. The germline V gene has CDR1 SGHTA and CDR2 FQGNSA. V shed 0 bases and J shed 7 bases, with 15 bases lying between them. CDR3 DNA sequence: TGTGCCAGCAGCTTAGCCCTGGGACCCCATGCTGAAAAACTGTTTTTT. This codes for CASSLALGPHAEKLFF.

The CDR3 DNA follows: TGTGCCAGCAGTTTGTACACGGGACTAGGAGGTGATGAGCAGTTCTTC. It is translated as CASSLYTGLGGDEQFF. The V and J genes are TRBV27 and TRBJ2-1; 8 nucleotides align to TRBD2. V dropped 3 bases and J dropped 8; count of bases not matched to a gene: 12. The CDR3 length is 16 residues. In germline, CDR1 is MNHEY, CDR2 SMNVEV (reference sequence).

The chain couples TRBV6-1 to TRBJ2-7; D not resolved. Germline CDR1 is MNHNS and CDR2 is SASEGT. This CDR3 has 13 residues. V lost 1 base and J lost 8, with 12 bases in between. CDR3 in amino acids: CASSEGVWNKQYV. In DNA, the CDR3 is TGTGCCAGCAGTGAAGGCGTCTGGAACAAGCAGTACGTC.

Many counts were recorded for this clonotype. V usage is TRBV19 and J usage is TRBJ2-7; D may be TRBD2 (6 bases). This CDR3 is built from 13 residues. CDR1 LNHDA and CDR2 SQIVND come from the germline V gene (reference sequence). V was shortened by 9 bases and J by 1 base, with 13 bases between the two germline ends. The CDR3 loop is CASSAGPSYEQYF. In nucleotides, the CDR3 is TGTGCCAGCAGCGCGGGACCTTCCTACGAGCAGTACTTC. Using reference TRBV19 and TRBJ2-7 for the parts outside the CDR3, the full variable domain is DGGITQSPKYLFRKEGQNVTLSCEQNLNHDAMYWYRQDPGQGLRLIYYSQIVNDFQKGDIAEGYSVSREKKESFPLTVTSAQKNPTAFYLCASSAGPSYEQYFGPGTRLTVT.

This clonotype was counted only a few times. CDR3 region: CASSYGTGGKDGYTF. For the CDR3, the DNA is TGTGCCAGCAGTTACGGGACAGGGGGAAAGGATGGCTACACCTTC. V usage is TRBV6-6 and J usage is TRBJ1-2; 11 bases align to TRBD1. V was clipped by 2 bases and J by 6 bases; unmatched bases: 5. This CDR3 region has 15 residues. Germline lookup yields CDR1 MNHNY and CDR2 SVGAGI (reference sequence).

The chain combines TRBV27 with TRBJ1-6, with D tentatively TRBD1 (5 bases). V was trimmed by 3 bases and J by 9 bases, leaving 12 bases between them. Germline V gives CDR1 MNHEY, CDR2 SMNVEV (reference sequence). The CDR3 is made up of 14 amino acids. This chain's CDR3 is CASSFGGRGSPLHF. The CDR3 bases are TGTGCCAGCAGTTTCGGGGGACGGGGTTCACCCCTCCACTTT.

The J gene is TRBJ2-3, the V gene TRBV6-1, with a possible D match to TRBD2 (5 bases). Trimming removed 8 bases at V and 0 bases at J, with 12 bases between. The CDR3 has 14 amino acids. Per germline, CDR1 MNHNS and CDR2 SASEGT. CDR3 coding DNA: TGTGCCAGCGCGGGTACTGCTAGCACAGATACGCAGTATTTT. It encodes CASAGTASTDTQYF.

This clonotype was counted a few times. The chain employs TRBV7-4 and TRBJ1-4; D might be TRBD1 (5 bases). Germline V lookup: CDR1 SGHVT, CDR2 SQSDAQ. V was clipped by 5 bases and J by 0 bases, with 16 bases between them. CDR3 length equals 17 residues. The CDR3 DNA reads as TGTGCCAGCAGCCTACCGGGCCGAGGGGCAACTAATGAAAAACTGTTTTTT. Translated: CASSLPGRGATNEKLFF.

The rearrangement uses TRBV4-2 and TRBJ2-3; no clear D gene. Germline CDR1 LGHNA, CDR2 YNFKEQ. The CDR3 totals 17 residues. Trimming removed 4 bases from V and 0 bases from J, with 17 bases in between. The CDR3 sequence: CASSPNPKLTSTDTQYF. CDR3 nucleotides: TGTGCCAGCAGCCCAAACCCGAAACTGACTAGCACAGATACGCAGTATTTT.

This clonotype came up a few times. The V call is TRBV6-5, the J call TRBJ1-1; 9 positions match TRBD1. The CDR3 totals 16 residues. CDR1 is MNHEY, CDR2 SVGAGI, per germline. V trimming: 0 bases; J trimming: 4 bases; junction bases outside the gene matches: 6. The CDR3 region has the DNA TGTGCCAGCAGTTACTCGACGACAGGGGGGTCCACTGAAGCTTTCTTT. It codes for CASSYSTTGGSTEAFF.

The J gene is TRBJ2-1, the V gene TRBV12-3 or TRBV12-4, with 10 bases lining up with TRBD2. CDR3 length equals 15 residues. With V trimmed by 6 bases and J by 10 bases, 12 bases remained unmatched. CDR3 DNA: TGTGCCAGCAGCGACTTAGCGGGGGGCCCCCCCGAGCAGTTCTTC. Translated: CASSDLAGGPPEQFF.

The table lists this clonotype with a few counts. The DNA of the CDR3 is TGTGCCAGCTGCTTAGGACCGGCCGCGAACACCGGGGAGCTGTTTTTT. Protein sequence: CASCLGPAANTGELFF. The chain carries TRBV6-6 and TRBJ2-2, with D unclear. This CDR3 has 16 amino acids. V was cut by 8 bases and J by 0 bases, with 16 bases left in between. The germline gives CDR1 MNHNY, CDR2 SVGAGI (reference sequence).

The rearrangement uses TRBV14 and TRBJ2-5; either TRBD1 or TRBD2 may supply D (6 bases each). Deletions cut 3 bases from V and 1 base from J, with 12 bases between. The germline V gene has CDR1 SGHDN and CDR2 FVKESK. The CDR3 is 15 amino acids. CDR3 DNA sequence: TGTGCCAGCAGCCATTTGAAGGGGGGCCAAGAGACCCAGTACTTC. Encoded protein: CASSHLKGGQETQYF.

The rearrangement links TRBV19 to TRBJ2-3; D unresolved. Germline CDR1 reads LNHDA; CDR2 reads SQIVND (reference sequence). The CDR3 contains 12 residues. The ends were cut back, 5 bases at V and 11 bases at J, with 14 bases in the middle. CDR3 residues: CASSPGGFRQYF. DNA of the CDR3: TGTGCCAGTAGTCCAGGCGGCTTTAGGCAGTATTTT.

A remark on this clonotype: This may arise from a read error, as a much more abundant clone is one base away. The rearrangement uses TRBV6-7 and TRBJ2-3, with no clear D. TRBV6-7 is assigned to the ORF class and has an uncertain function. The CDR3 contains 16 residues. The CDR3 spells CATSDYRATGTDTQYF. The CDR3, as DNA: TGTGCCACCAGTGATTATAGGGCGACTGGCACAGATACGCAGTATTTT.

This clonotype was observed at least ten times. Here the CDR3 reads CASSSANRDNEQFF. Here the CDR3 DNA reads TGTGCCAGCAGCAGCGCCAACAGGGACAATGAGCAGTTCTTC. The chain recombines TRBV7-6 with TRBJ2-1; D perhaps matches TRBD1 (6 bases). Germline values: CDR1 SGHVS, CDR2 FNYEAQ. This CDR3 spans 14 amino acids. V shed 5 bases and J shed 5 bases, with 13 bases lying between them.

This clonotype was observed many times. The chain joins TRBV7-9 to TRBJ1-4, with no clear D. Trimming stripped 5 bases from V and 6 bases from J, with 4 bases between. This CDR3 contains 11 residues. Germline values: CDR1 SEHNR, CDR2 FQNEAQ (reference sequence). The CDR3 region has the DNA TGTGCCAGCAGCCGGGATGAAAAACTGTTTTTT. The encoded protein is CASSRDEKLFF.

This clonotype was detected only once. The chain recombines TRBV3-1 with TRBJ2-3; possible D gene TRBD1, 5 bases. This CDR3 is built from 17 residues. The V end lost 0 bases, the J end lost 0 bases, and 13 bases lay between the germline ends. CDR1 is LGHDT and CDR2 is YNNKEL in the germline V gene (reference sequence). The CDR3 region has the DNA TGTGCCAGCAGCCAAGATCTGGGGCGGTCTAGCACAGATACGCAGTATTTT. Its protein product is CASSQDLGRSSTDTQYF.

This clonotype occurred once. The rearrangement uses TRBV10-2 and TRBJ2-1; 10 bases agree with TRBD2. There are 14 residues in the CDR3. Trimming removed 10 bases from V and 3 bases from J; junction bases left unmatched: 6. Per the germline V gene, CDR1 is WSHSY and CDR2 is SAAADI. CDR3 sequence (DNA): TGCGCCACTAACCTAGCGGGGGTCTACAATGAGCAGTTCTTC. Residues: CATNLAGVYNEQFF.

There are a few counts of this clonotype. V usage is TRBV24-1 and J usage is TRBJ2-1, with 10 bases aligning to TRBD1. Germline V gene lookup returns CDR1 KGHDR and CDR2 SFDVKD. V was pared by 7 bases and J by 6 bases, with 8 bases of the junction left unmatched. The CDR3 loop spans 15 amino acids. CDR3 amino acids: CATSDRTGGGNEQFF. CDR3 bases: TGTGCCACCAGCGATAGGACAGGGGGAGGCAATGAGCAGTTCTTC.

This chain's CDR3 is CASRGTYEKLFF. The CDR3 DNA reads TGTGCCAGCAGGGGGACATATGAAAAACTGTTTTTT. The chain employs TRBV7-9 and TRBJ1-4; perhaps TRBD1 as D (6 bases). The CDR3 length is 12 residues. Germline V gene data show CDR1 as SEHNR and CDR2 as FQNEAQ (reference sequence). The V and J ends lost 6 bases and 6 bases respectively, with 8 bases between them.

This clonotype was seen only a few times. V gene TRBV12-3 or TRBV12-4 combines with J gene TRBJ1-1; D may be TRBD1 (5 bases). The CDR3 totals 14 residues. Trimming stripped 4 bases from V and 8 bases from J, with 17 bases between. The CDR3, as DNA: TGTGCCAGCAGTTGGGAGTTCCAGGGTTTGGAAGCTTTCTTT. Protein sequence: CASSWEFQGLEAFF.

This clonotype has a handful of counts. CDR3 nucleotide sequence: TGTGCCAGCGGGAGCTTCTCTGGAAACACCATATATTTT. Translated: CASGSFSGNTIYF. J is TRBJ1-3 and V is TRBV12-3 or TRBV12-4; D unresolved. The V gene lost 8 bases and the J gene lost 0 bases, with 8 bases spanning the gap. CDR3 length equals 13 residues.

This chain links TRBV5-4 with TRBJ1-3; D is perhaps TRBD1 (5 bases). The CDR3 runs to 16 residues. Germline V gene sequence: CDR1 SGHNT, CDR2 YYREEE (reference sequence). V gave up 0 bases and J gave up 0 bases, with 10 bases separating them. The CDR3: CASSLGTGPSGNTIYF. DNA of the CDR3: TGTGCCAGCAGCTTGGGAACAGGCCCCTCTGGAAACACCATATATTTT.

The V gene is TRBV12-5, the J gene TRBJ2-5; TRBD2 might be the D (6 bases). Germline-derived CDR1 and CDR2 are LGHNT and FRNRAP. This CDR3 is built from 15 residues. V was trimmed by 4 bases and J by 5 bases, leaving 17 bases between them. The CDR3 nucleotides read TGTGCTAGTGGTTCCACCCCTCGGGGGTCCGAGACCCAGTACTTC. Translated: CASGSTPRGSETQYF.

This chain links TRBV13 with TRBJ2-3; D is unclear. This CDR3 comprises 15 residues. The V end was cut by 5 bases, the J end by 6 bases, with 18 bases between. Germline values: CDR1 PRHDT, CDR2 FYEKMQ (reference sequence). In DNA form, the CDR3 reads TGTGCCAGCAGCCCCGTCGCCCGATTGGGGGATACGCAGTATTTT. It specifies CASSPVARLGDTQYF.

The genes are TRBV12-5 and TRBJ2-2; 7 nucleotides align to TRBD2. In germline, CDR1 is LGHNT, CDR2 FRNRAP. The V gene end was trimmed by 3 bases and the J gene end by 3 bases; junction bases not matched to a gene: 7. The CDR3 covers 16 residues. This CDR3 reads CASGFQTSMDTGELFF. CDR3 DNA sequence: TGTGCTAGTGGTTTCCAGACTAGCATGGACACCGGGGAGCTGTTTTTT.

Concerning this clonotype: Germline is not matched at one junction end, which may reflect a read error. This chain links TRBV4-1 with TRBJ2-7, with D perhaps matching TRBD2 (6 bases). Germline CDR1 MGHRA, CDR2 YSYEKL. The CDR3 is made up of 16 amino acids. The CDR3: CACSQEGGDFAYEQYF. The CDR3, as DNA: TGCGCCTGCAGCCAAGAAGGAGGGGATTTCGCCTACGAGCAGTACTTC.